This T cell receptor (beta chain) came from a study of blood T cell repertoires in COVID-19. Study information: The United States, Italy and Spain were the sources of the acute and convalescent COVID-19 samples. The cDNA or gDNA used as material had been derived from T cells, B-cell-depleted T cells, or PBMCs.

Per the authors' pipeline: Amplified reference gene primers provided the basis for estimating nucleated cell counts. The table came from immunoSEQ multiplex PCR; TCRdb's copy has only in-frame clones and leaves some out. The V and J calls and clone size were taken over from that table, and D and trimming were inferred from the DNA. The sample lists about 120,000 clones; roughly 80% were seen once. Trimming cost V 4 bases and J 1 base, with 17 bases left between them. This CDR3 region has 16 residues. Germline V lookup: CDR1 MDHEN, CDR2 SYDVKM. The gene calls are TRBV28 and TRBJ2-7; possible D gene TRBD1, 6 bases. The sequence was obtained from a man between 50 and 59 years old with acute or convalescent COVID-19. Specimen: peripheral blood. CDR3 in DNA: TGTGCCAGCAGTTCCCCTACAGGGCTGGGGTCCTACGAGCAGTACTTC. Its translation is CASSSPTGLGSYEQYF.